The sequence of this TCR beta chain was determined in a study of cytomegalovirus exposure and HLA in healthy donors. V was clipped by 0 bases and J by 9 bases, with 22 bases between them. The CDR3 runs 17 residues. CDR1 and CDR2 (germline): SGHNT, YYREEE (reference sequence). Sequencing used immunoSEQ multiplex PCR; TCRdb keeps in-frame clones, though not all of them. The data show about 220,000 clones, about 91% seen once. Points from the study as a whole: The TCR clusters that emerged in the first cohort tended, a later analysis found, to co-occur in the approximately 120 validation repertoires. Many donors shared some public TCRs, even though most TCR sequences were rare. TCR beta chains numbering about 160 were designated cytomegalovirus-associated.

With regard to this clone: The antigen is not known.

The validation cohort, a group of more than 95 subjects, included the donors and was separate from the roughly 720-subject first cohort. The receptor was derived from a woman between 18 and 29 years old in good health and CMV-seronegative. Sequenced: PBMCs. This chain uses TRBV5-4 with TRBJ2-1; D possibly corresponds to TRBD2 (6 bases). The CDR3 spells CASSLAPRGRSRAEQFF. The CDR3 coding sequence is TGTGCCAGCAGCTTGGCGCCCCGAGGGAGGTCTCGCGCTGAGCAGTTCTTC.